This record looks at one TCR beta chain sequence and its context. Its specificity is unknown. These data come from a study of T-cell memory formation after mild COVID-19. For the study at large: TCR clusters mostly belonged to single donors. Findings and caveats of the study: In pre-infection memory, a portion of responding clones appeared, which suggested that cross-reactive memory joined.

5'RACE with constant-segment primers built TCRalpha and TCRbeta cDNA libraries with UMIs. MiXCR, run by TCRdb on the 5' RACE reads, gives a single entry per CDR3 protein. The data show around 200,000 distinct CDR3 sequences, with about 20% seen just once and 23% held by the top ten. This sequence was found in an adult woman who had mild COVID-19 (a few samples of this study predate the infection). Cell type and time point are not known. Sequencing was carried out using PBMCs or a T cell subset sorted from them (not recorded which).

The chain's CDR3 is CASSLGGRTTGELFF. The CDR3 DNA reads TGTGCCAGCAGCTTAGGCGGGAGAACCACCGGGGAGCTGTTTTTT. V and J are TRBV7-8 and TRBJ2-2; TRBD2 matches at 7 bases. With 1 base clipped from V and 4 bases from J, the junction kept 3 bases outside the gene matches. CDR3 length: 15 amino acids. Germline lookup yields CDR1 SGHVS and CDR2 FQNEAQ.